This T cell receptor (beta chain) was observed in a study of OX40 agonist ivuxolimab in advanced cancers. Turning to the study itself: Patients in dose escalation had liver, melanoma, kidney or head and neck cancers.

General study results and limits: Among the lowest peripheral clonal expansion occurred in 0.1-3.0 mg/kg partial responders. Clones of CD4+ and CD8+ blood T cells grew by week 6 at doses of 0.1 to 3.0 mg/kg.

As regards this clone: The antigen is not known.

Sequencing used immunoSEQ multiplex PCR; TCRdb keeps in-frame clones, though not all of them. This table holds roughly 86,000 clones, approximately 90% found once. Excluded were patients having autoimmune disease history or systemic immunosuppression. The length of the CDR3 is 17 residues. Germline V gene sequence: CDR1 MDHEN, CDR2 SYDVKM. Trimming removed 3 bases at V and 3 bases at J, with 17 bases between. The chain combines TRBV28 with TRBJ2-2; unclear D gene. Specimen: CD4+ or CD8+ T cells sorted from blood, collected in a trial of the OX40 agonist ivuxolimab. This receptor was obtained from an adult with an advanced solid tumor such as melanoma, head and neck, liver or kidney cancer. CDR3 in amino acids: CASSFDLKGVYTGELFF. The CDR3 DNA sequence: TGTGCCAGCAGTTTTGACCTTAAGGGTGTGTACACCGGGGAGCTGTTTTTT.